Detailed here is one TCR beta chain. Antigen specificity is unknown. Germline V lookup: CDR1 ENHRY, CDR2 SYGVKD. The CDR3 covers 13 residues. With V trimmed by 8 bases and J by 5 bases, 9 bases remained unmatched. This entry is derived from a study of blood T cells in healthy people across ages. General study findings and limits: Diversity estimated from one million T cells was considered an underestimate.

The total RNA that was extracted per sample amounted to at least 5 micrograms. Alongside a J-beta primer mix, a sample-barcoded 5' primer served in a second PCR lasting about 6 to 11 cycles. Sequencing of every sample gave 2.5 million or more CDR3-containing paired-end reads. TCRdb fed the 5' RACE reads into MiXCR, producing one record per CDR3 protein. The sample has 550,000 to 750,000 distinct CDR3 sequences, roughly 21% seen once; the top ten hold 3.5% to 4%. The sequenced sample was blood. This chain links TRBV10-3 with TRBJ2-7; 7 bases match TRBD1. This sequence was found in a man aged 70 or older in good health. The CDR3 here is CAIRPTGVHEQYF. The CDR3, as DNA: TGTGCCATCCGACCTACAGGGGTCCACGAGCAGTACTTC.